This T cell receptor (beta chain) derives from a study of T cell repertoires in cytomegalovirus infection. Study as a whole: Indications of both CMV infection and matching HLA type were provided by public TCR beta signatures. Points from the study as a whole: Dominating the ex vivo response were TCR beta clonotypes that were CMV-specific and HLA-C-restricted. Individuals carrying CMV plus the relevant HLA were identified by cumulative frequency of public TCR beta families.

This clonotype appeared many times. The antigen is undetermined. TCRdb itself ran the reads through MiXCR, one entry per CDR3 protein. The data contain about 450,000 distinct CDR3 sequences, approximately 32% of them singletons. Germline V gene lookup returns CDR1 SGHAT and CDR2 FQNNGV. This CDR3 region has 15 residues. V lost 5 bases to trimming and J lost 5 bases, with 18 bases between them. Specimen: PBMCs. The sequence derives from a human donor in good health (CMV status not recorded). Some clones in this sample may be carry-over from other donors' samples. This sequence joins TRBV11-2 and TRBJ2-5, with a possible D match to TRBD2 (5 bases). The CDR3 is CASSPGVRAEETQYF. The CDR3 nucleotides are TGTGCCAGCAGCCCCGGGGTTCGGGCAGAGGAGACCCAGTACTTC. Based on the CDR3 plus reference TRBV11-2 and TRBJ2-5, the full variable domain is EAGVAQSPRYKIIEKRQSVAFWCNPISGHATLYWYQQILGQGPKLLIQFQNNGVVDDSQLPKDRFSAERLKGVDSTLKIQPAKLEDSAVYLCASSPGVRAEETQYFGPGTRLLVL.